These T cell receptor beta chains were read from a single sample in a study of CD8 T cells in Susac syndrome. Using its own MiXCR run on the immunoSEQ multiplex PCR reads, TCRdb lists one record per CDR3 protein. In the table there are some 160,000 distinct CDR3 sequences, approximately 96% of which are singletons. The specimen sequenced was CD8+ T cells from PBMCs. The receptor set was obtained from a human donor with multiple sclerosis. The CDR3 runs from the conserved cysteine through the conserved F or W. D genes are given only for firm matches. Rows may omit the clone size; those that give it use once, few, many or a size class.

once,TRBV24-1,TRBJ2-7,-,CATSDRDKSYEQYF,TGTGCCACCAGTGACCGGGACAAGTCCTACGAGCAGTACTTC
-,TRBV27,TRBJ2-7,TRBD1,CASSPGQGVYEQYF,TGTGCCAGCTCACCGGGACAGGGGGTTTACGAGCAGTACTTC
-,TRBV9,TRBJ1-3,-,CASSLKDSGNTIYF,TGTGCCAGCAGCTTAAAGGACAGTGGAAACACCATATATTTT
-,TRBV4-1,TRBJ2-5,-,CASSQGVGIQETQYF,TGCGCCAGCAGCCAAGGCGTTGGCATACAAGAGACCCAGTACTTC
once,TRBV28,TRBJ2-7,-,CASSPQIYEQYF,TGTGCCAGCAGCCCACAGATCTACGAGCAGTACTTC
-,TRBV15,TRBJ2-5,-,CATSRVAEQETQYF,TGTGCCACCAGCAGAGTGGCAGAACAAGAGACCCAGTACTTC
-,TRBV20-1,TRBJ1-1,-,CSASRGGTEAFF,TGCAGTGCTAGTCGTGGGGGCACTGAAGCTTTCTTT
-,TRBV18,TRBJ2-1,-,CASSPSGTGYNEQFF,TGTGCCAGCTCACCCAGCGGGACAGGCTACAATGAGCAGTTCTTC
once,TRBV9,TRBJ1-2,TRBD1,CASSGARDRENYGYTF,TGTGCCAGCAGCGGAGCCCGGGACAGGGAAAACTATGGCTACACCTTC
-,TRBV7-9,TRBJ1-2,TRBD1,CASSLTGHQGYTF,TGTGCCAGCAGCCTGACAGGGCATCAGGGCTACACCTTC
-,TRBV29-1,TRBJ1-1,-,CSVEAAGLNTEAFF,TGCAGCGTTGAAGCGGCAGGCCTGAACACTGAAGCTTTCTTT
-,TRBV20-1,TRBJ2-1,-,CSARHPKQSYNEQFF,TGCAGTGCTAGGCACCCCAAACAAAGCTACAATGAGCAGTTCTTC
-,TRBV19,TRBJ1-5,-,CASSIGLGTQPQHF,TGTGCCAGTAGTATTGGATTGGGGACTCAGCCCCAGCATTTT
-,TRBV5-4,TRBJ2-7,-,CASSFREATSYEQYF,TGTGCCAGCAGCTTTCGCGAGGCTACCTCCTACGAGCAGTACTTC
once,TRBV20-1,TRBJ2-1,-,CSGLSRRSYNEQFF,TGCAGTGGGTTGAGCAGACGCTCCTACAATGAGCAGTTCTTC
-,TRBV20-1,TRBJ2-1,-,CSAGGQFNEQFF,TGCAGTGCCGGTGGGCAGTTCAATGAGCAGTTCTTC
-,TRBV12-3/TRBV12-4,TRBJ2-7,-,CASSIDPLYEQYF,TGTGCCAGCAGTATCGACCCCCTCTACGAGCAGTACTTC
-,TRBV2,TRBJ2-5,TRBD2,CASLRRTSGGTETQYF,TGTGCCAGCTTACGACGGACTAGCGGGGGTACAGAGACCCAGTACTTC
-,TRBV12-5,TRBJ2-7,-,CASGLPPGKGEQYF,TGTGCTAGTGGTTTGCCGCCTGGGAAGGGCGAGCAGTACTTC
-,TRBV7-9,TRBJ2-3,-,CASSPRPRNTDTQYF,TGTGCCAGCAGCCCGAGGCCACGAAACACAGATACGCAGTATTTT
once,TRBV6-5,TRBJ1-1,-,CASSYDWVGNTEAFF,TGTGCCAGCAGTTACGATTGGGTCGGGAACACTGAAGCTTTCTTT
-,TRBV12-3/TRBV12-4,TRBJ2-5,TRBD2,CASSTRVAGDQETQYF,TGTGCCAGCAGCACTCGAGTAGCGGGTGATCAAGAGACCCAGTACTTC
-,TRBV30,TRBJ2-3,-,CAWSPPSTDTQYF,TGTGCCTGGAGCCCCCCGTCCACAGATACGCAGTATTTT
-,TRBV13,TRBJ2-1,-,CASSLTTSSYNEQFF,TGTGCCAGCAGCTTAACGACTAGCTCCTACAATGAGCAGTTCTTC
-,TRBV29-1,TRBJ1-2,TRBD1,CSVPGQNNYGYTF,TGCAGCGTGCCGGGACAGAATAACTATGGCTACACCTTC
-,TRBV5-1,TRBJ1-2,-,CASSLERGVDYGYTF,TGCGCCAGCAGCTTGGAGCGGGGGGTGGACTATGGCTACACCTTC
once,TRBV27,TRBJ1-3,-,CASSLPGTKKSSGNTIYF,TGTGCCAGCAGTCTCCCCGGGACAAAAAAGAGCTCTGGAAACACCATATATTTT
once,TRBV27,TRBJ2-1,-,CASSIGTTYNEQFF,TGTGCCAGCAGTATCGGGACCACCTACAATGAGCAGTTCTTC
once,TRBV5-1,TRBJ2-3,-,CASSLGSPEQYF,TGCGCCAGCAGCTTGGGGAGTCCGGAGCAGTATTTT
-,TRBV28,TRBJ1-5,-,CAIHRGGLSNQPQHF,TGTGCCATCCACCGGGGCGGGCTAAGCAATCAGCCCCAGCATTTT
-,TRBV27,TRBJ1-4,-,CASRTYDGNEKLFF,TGTGCCAGCAGAACTTACGATGGTAATGAAAAACTGTTTTTT
-,TRBV15,TRBJ2-6,-,CATSRILRGSGANVLTF,TGTGCCACCAGCAGAATTTTAAGGGGATCTGGGGCCAACGTCCTGACTTTC
-,TRBV6-5,TRBJ1-1,-,CASSWGGGDEAFF,TGTGCCAGCAGTTGGGGGGGAGGGGATGAAGCTTTCTTT
-,TRBV12-3/TRBV12-4,TRBJ1-5,-,CASSSTVNQPQHF,TGTGCCAGCAGTTCAACGGTGAATCAGCCCCAGCATTTT
once,TRBV29-1,TRBJ1-2,TRBD1,CSVATGGPGGYTF,TGCAGCGTCGCCACAGGGGGCCCCGGGGGCTACACCTTC
-,TRBV27,TRBJ1-4,-,CASSPLAATNEKLFF,TGTGCCAGCAGCCCTCTGGCAGCAACTAATGAAAAACTGTTTTTT
once,TRBV28,TRBJ1-2,TRBD1,CASSPPLQGNYGYTF,TGTGCCAGCAGTCCACCGTTACAGGGGAACTATGGCTACACCTTC
-,TRBV5-1,TRBJ2-2,-,CASSLSRAVPGELFF,TGCGCCAGCAGCTTGAGCAGGGCGGTCCCCGGGGAGCTGTTTTTT
-,TRBV20-1,TRBJ1-2,TRBD1,CSAKDRGHTGYTF,TGCAGTGCTAAGGACAGGGGGCACACTGGCTACACCTTC
-,TRBV7-2,TRBJ1-6,-,CASSLAGGVSPLHF,TGTGCCAGCAGCTTAGCAGGGGGTGTTTCACCCCTCCACTTT
-,TRBV7-9,TRBJ2-1,-,CASSQRTLSHHEQFF,TGTGCCAGCAGCCAAAGAACTTTAAGTCATCATGAGCAGTTCTTC
-,TRBV10-3,TRBJ1-1,-,CAISESSENTEAFF,TGTGCCATCAGTGAGTCTTCCGAGAACACTGAAGCTTTCTTT
-,TRBV11-2,TRBJ2-1,-,CASSLGTGRGDEQFF,TGTGCCAGCAGCTTAGGAACGGGTAGAGGCGATGAGCAGTTCTTC
-,TRBV7-9,TRBJ1-1,-,CASSFVGVGEAFF,TGTGCCAGCAGCTTCGTGGGGGTCGGTGAAGCTTTCTTT
-,TRBV2,TRBJ2-7,TRBD1,CAIYTTGTGTSYEQYF,TGTGCCATCTACACCACTGGGACAGGGACTTCCTACGAGCAGTACTTC
-,TRBV19,TRBJ2-2,TRBD2,CASSALAGGLAGELFF,TGTGCCAGTAGTGCACTAGCGGGGGGGCTGGCCGGGGAGCTGTTTTTT
-,TRBV5-6,TRBJ1-1,TRBD1,CASSYRDREAFF,TGTGCCAGCAGCTACCGGGACAGAGAAGCTTTCTTT
-,TRBV5-1,TRBJ2-1,-,CASSLIGFNEQFF,TGCGCCAGCAGCTTGATAGGGTTCAATGAGCAGTTCTTC
-,TRBV9,TRBJ1-3,-,CASSLLGNTIYF,TGTGCCAGCAGCCTACTGGGAAACACCATATATTTT